The TCR beta chain under discussion was sequenced for a study of cytomegalovirus exposure and HLA in healthy donors. Study context: Findings of an earlier analysis included about 100 million unique TCR beta sequences from 170 million or so T cells.

Amplification used 60 Vbeta primers and 13 Jbeta primers. The assay was immunoSEQ multiplex PCR, and TCRdb's table has in-frame clones only and misses some. The sample lists about 160,000 clones, more than 65% occurring once. Germline CDR1 and CDR2: SGHDN and FVKESK. Trimming left V 2 bases short and J 3 bases short, with 4 bases between. The CDR3 sequence is 12 residues long. The sequenced sample consisted of PBMCs. The TCR was taken from a man between 18 and 29 years old in good health and CMV-seropositive. The rearrangement links TRBV14 to TRBJ1-1; D is ambiguous. CDR3 amino acids: CASSQPYTEAFF. CDR3 bases: TGTGCCAGCAGCCAACCGTACACTGAAGCTTTCTTT.